The rows below give T cell receptor beta chains drawn from one sample of a study of sequential checkpoint blockade in melanoma. Data came from immunoSEQ multiplex PCR; TCRdb stores just in-frame clones and leaves some out. The sample records 20,000 to 25,000 clones, roughly four fifths being singletons. The sequences come from CD8+ T cells sorted from blood (inferred from file names), collected from a patient given nivolumab and ipilimumab in sequence. These receptors came from a human donor with melanoma. The CDR3 runs from the conserved cysteine through the conserved F or W. The D gene is left open where the match is weak.

TRBD1,TRBJ2-1,TRBV5-4,CASRATGDEQFF
.,TRBJ2-2,TRBV18,CASSPGGEDTGELFF
.,TRBJ2-5,TRBV27,CASSPFLAGETQYF
TRBD2,TRBJ2-1,TRBV29-1,CSFGGGFSYNEQFF
TRBD1,TRBJ1-4,TRBV19,CASTGQGLTNEKLFF
.,TRBJ2-3,TRBV1,CTSMLGLTSSTDTQYF
TRBD1,TRBJ2-3,TRBV2,CASKDRGTYSTDTQYF
TRBD2,TRBJ2-1,TRBV11-2,CASSLLRGRTYNEQFF
.,TRBJ2-1,TRBV11-1,CASSPDIGSSYNEQFF
TRBD1,TRBJ2-7,TRBV7-2,CASSRRDRGREQYF
TRBD2,TRBJ2-5,TRBV5-1,CASSLGAGKETQYF
.,TRBJ1-1,TRBV23-1,CASSQSCGGSNTEAFF
TRBD1,TRBJ2-3,TRBV9,CASSRDRGLGDTQYF
.,TRBJ2-2,TRBV27,CASTLRRGTGELFF
TRBD2,TRBJ2-1,TRBV28,CASSQREGPYNEQFF
.,TRBJ2-1,TRBV4-3,CASSQEWQGGSGEQFF
.,TRBJ2-1,TRBV4-2,CASSQEGSSEFNEQFF
.,TRBJ2-1,TRBV4-3,CASSQRSDSYNEQFF
.,TRBJ1-4,TRBV28,CASSSWGVAKDEKLFF
.,TRBJ2-3,TRBV11-2,CASSFNSPDTQYF
TRBD1,TRBJ1-1,TRBV29-1,CSGDREVNTEAFF
TRBD1,TRBJ2-1,TRBV6-4,CASRTHRGERSNEQFF
TRBD2,TRBJ2-1,TRBV7-6,CASSLGTSGRSSYNEQFF
.,TRBJ1-6,TRBV14,CASSQVQGSPLHF
.,TRBJ1-1,TRBV27,CASSLEGLEAFF
.,TRBJ2-1,TRBV7-2,CASSPSRGTGEFF
.,TRBJ1-2,TRBV7-9,CASSLLYGYTF
TRBD1,TRBJ2-4,TRBV5-1,CASSLVPGGRNIQYF
TRBD1,TRBJ1-2,TRBV27,CASRGTGKMSGYTF
.,TRBJ1-5,TRBV30,CAWSVGGWAKNQPQHF
.,TRBJ2-3,TRBV6-5,CASSYGGTGVYDTQYF
.,TRBJ1-5,TRBV19,CASSLFNSNQPQHF
TRBD2,TRBJ2-1,TRBV10-2,CASKKRTREGNEQFF
TRBD2,TRBJ2-1,TRBV5-1,CASSSVAGAYNEQFF
TRBD2,TRBJ2-7,TRBV27,CASHPAGGEEQYF
.,TRBJ2-1,TRBV7-9,CASSLWGGRQYNEQFF
.,TRBJ1-3,TRBV28,CAALGRPLSGNTIYF
TRBD1,TRBJ1-5,TRBV6-6,CASRDRYNQPQHF
TRBD1,TRBJ1-1,TRBV19,CASSTPGQVHTEAFF
.,TRBJ1-5,TRBV4-3,CASSQERGNQPQHF
.,TRBJ1-2,TRBV6-5,CASSLVGGYGYTF
.,TRBJ1-3,TRBV7-6,CASSLTRPHSGNTIYF
TRBD1,TRBJ1-2,TRBV27,CASSPWTGANGYTF
TRBD2,TRBJ2-1,TRBV2,CASSEEGPSGNNEQFF
.,TRBJ1-2,TRBV5-4,CASSLAGGRDYGYTF
TRBD2,TRBJ2-1,TRBV7-3,CASSLLRTSGSPDNEQFF
TRBD2,TRBJ2-1,TRBV14,CASSRTSGRNNEQFF
.,TRBJ1-5,TRBV21-1,CASSTKDRFRISNQPQHF
TRBD1,TRBJ1-2,TRBV7-8,CASSLAGTGYSGYTF
.,TRBJ1-3,TRBV30,CAWSPIRGAGTGNTIYF
.,TRBJ2-5,TRBV7-2,CASSLSLLETQYF
.,TRBJ2-1,TRBV13,CASSTRYNEQFF
.,TRBJ1-4,TRBV4-2,CASSQEWATTNEKLFF
TRBD2,TRBJ2-1,TRBV4-3,CASSQGGLAANWEQFF
TRBD2,TRBJ2-1,TRBV19,CASSSGSSSYNEQFF
.,TRBJ2-3,TRBV7-9,CASRRNGGESTDTQYF
.,TRBJ1-2,TRBV6-5,CASSLEGYGYTF
.,TRBJ1-5,TRBV28,CASSWAPGASNQPQHF
.,TRBJ2-1,TRBV14,CASSQAVGLLGNEQFF